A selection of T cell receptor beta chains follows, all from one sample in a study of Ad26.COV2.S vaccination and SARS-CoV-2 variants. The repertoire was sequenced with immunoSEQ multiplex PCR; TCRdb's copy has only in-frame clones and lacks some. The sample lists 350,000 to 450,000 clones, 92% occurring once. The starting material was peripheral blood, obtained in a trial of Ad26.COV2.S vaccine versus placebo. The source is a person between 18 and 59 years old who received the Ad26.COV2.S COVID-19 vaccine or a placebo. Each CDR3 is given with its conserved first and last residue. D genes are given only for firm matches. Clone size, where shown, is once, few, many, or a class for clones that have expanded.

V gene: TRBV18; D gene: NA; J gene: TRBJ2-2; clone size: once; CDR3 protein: CASSPSPVGELFF; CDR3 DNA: TGTGCCAGCTCACCGAGTCCTGTCGGGGAGCTGTTTTTT
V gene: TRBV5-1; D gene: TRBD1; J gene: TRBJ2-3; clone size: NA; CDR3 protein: CASTGQGMRDTQYF; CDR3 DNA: TGCGCCAGCACTGGACAGGGAATGAGAGATACGCAGTATTTT
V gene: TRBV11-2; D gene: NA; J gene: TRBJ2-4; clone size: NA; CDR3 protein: CASSGNIQYF; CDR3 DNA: TGTGCCAGCAGCGGGAACATTCAGTACTTC
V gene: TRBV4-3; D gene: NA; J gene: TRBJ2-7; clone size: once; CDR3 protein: CASSQDGYGGDEQYF; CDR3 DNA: TGCGCCAGCAGCCAAGATGGGTACGGGGGCGACGAGCAGTACTTC
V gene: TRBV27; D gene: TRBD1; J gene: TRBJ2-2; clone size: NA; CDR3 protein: CASSWGTALSTTGELFF; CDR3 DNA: TGTGCCAGCAGTTGGGGGACAGCCCTAAGCACCACCGGGGAGCTGTTTTTT
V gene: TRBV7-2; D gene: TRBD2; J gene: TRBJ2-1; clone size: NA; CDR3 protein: CASSLASLVGGGALGSYNEQFF; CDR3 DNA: TGTGCCAGCAGCTTAGCCTCACTCGTAGGCGGGGGGGCCTTAGGGTCCTACAATGAGCAGTTCTTC
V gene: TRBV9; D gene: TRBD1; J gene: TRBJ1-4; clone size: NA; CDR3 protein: CASSVRGAINEKLFF; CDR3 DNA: TGTGCCAGCAGCGTCAGGGGGGCGATTAATGAAAAACTGTTTTTT
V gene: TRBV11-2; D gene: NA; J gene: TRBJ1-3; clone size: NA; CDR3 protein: CASSEVYRGYGNTIYF; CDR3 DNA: TGTGCCAGCAGCGAGGTTTATAGGGGATACGGAAACACCATATATTTT
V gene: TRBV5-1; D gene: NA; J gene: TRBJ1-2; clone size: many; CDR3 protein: CASSHTADGYTF; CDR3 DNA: TGCGCCAGCAGTCATACAGCGGATGGCTACACCTTC
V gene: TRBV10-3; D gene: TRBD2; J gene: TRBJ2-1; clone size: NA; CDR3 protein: CAIRTGTSGGPGNNEQFF; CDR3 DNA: TGTGCCATCAGGACAGGGACTAGCGGGGGGCCTGGGAACAATGAGCAGTTCTTC
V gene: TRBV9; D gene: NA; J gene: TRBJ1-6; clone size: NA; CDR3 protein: CASNFLTRDTYNSPLHF; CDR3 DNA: TGTGCCAGCAACTTCCTAACCCGGGACACTTATAATTCACCCCTCCACTTT
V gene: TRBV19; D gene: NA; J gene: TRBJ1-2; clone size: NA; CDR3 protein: CASNPDGRNYGYTF; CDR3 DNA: TGTGCCAGTAATCCGGACGGACGTAACTATGGCTACACCTTC
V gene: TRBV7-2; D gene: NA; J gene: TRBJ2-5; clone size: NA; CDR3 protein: CASSSTNSETQYF; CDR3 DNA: TGTGCCAGCAGCTCGACTAATTCAGAGACCCAGTACTTC
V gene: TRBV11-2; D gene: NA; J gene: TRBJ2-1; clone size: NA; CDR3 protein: CASSVRAVQGPYNEQFF; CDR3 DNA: TGTGCCAGCTCGGTTCGGGCCGTACAGGGCCCCTACAATGAGCAGTTCTTC
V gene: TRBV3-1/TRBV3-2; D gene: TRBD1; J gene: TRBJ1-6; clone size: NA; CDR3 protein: CASSQEGQGPNSPLHF; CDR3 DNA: TGTGCCAGCAGCCAAGAGGGACAGGGACCCAATTCACCCCTCCACTTT
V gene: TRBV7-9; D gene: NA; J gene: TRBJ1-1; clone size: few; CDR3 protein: CASSQSWSHEAFF; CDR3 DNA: TGTGCCAGCAGCCAGTCGTGGTCCCATGAAGCTTTCTTT
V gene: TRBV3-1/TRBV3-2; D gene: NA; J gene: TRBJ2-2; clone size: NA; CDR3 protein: CASSLSSIGRELFF; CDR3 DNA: TGTGCCAGCAGCCTCTCCTCGATTGGGCGGGAGCTGTTTTTT
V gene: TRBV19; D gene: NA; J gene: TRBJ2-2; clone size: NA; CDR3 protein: CASSPPGSGELFF; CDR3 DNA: TGTGCCAGTAGCCCCCCCGGTTCCGGGGAGCTGTTTTTT
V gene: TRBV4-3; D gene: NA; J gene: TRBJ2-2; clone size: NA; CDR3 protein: CASSQDFYTGELFF; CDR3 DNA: TGCGCCAGCAGCCAAGATTTCTACACCGGGGAGCTGTTTTTT
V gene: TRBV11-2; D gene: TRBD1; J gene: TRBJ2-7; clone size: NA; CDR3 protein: CASSPGQTYEQYF; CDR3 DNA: TGTGCCAGCAGCCCGGGACAGACTTACGAGCAGTACTTC